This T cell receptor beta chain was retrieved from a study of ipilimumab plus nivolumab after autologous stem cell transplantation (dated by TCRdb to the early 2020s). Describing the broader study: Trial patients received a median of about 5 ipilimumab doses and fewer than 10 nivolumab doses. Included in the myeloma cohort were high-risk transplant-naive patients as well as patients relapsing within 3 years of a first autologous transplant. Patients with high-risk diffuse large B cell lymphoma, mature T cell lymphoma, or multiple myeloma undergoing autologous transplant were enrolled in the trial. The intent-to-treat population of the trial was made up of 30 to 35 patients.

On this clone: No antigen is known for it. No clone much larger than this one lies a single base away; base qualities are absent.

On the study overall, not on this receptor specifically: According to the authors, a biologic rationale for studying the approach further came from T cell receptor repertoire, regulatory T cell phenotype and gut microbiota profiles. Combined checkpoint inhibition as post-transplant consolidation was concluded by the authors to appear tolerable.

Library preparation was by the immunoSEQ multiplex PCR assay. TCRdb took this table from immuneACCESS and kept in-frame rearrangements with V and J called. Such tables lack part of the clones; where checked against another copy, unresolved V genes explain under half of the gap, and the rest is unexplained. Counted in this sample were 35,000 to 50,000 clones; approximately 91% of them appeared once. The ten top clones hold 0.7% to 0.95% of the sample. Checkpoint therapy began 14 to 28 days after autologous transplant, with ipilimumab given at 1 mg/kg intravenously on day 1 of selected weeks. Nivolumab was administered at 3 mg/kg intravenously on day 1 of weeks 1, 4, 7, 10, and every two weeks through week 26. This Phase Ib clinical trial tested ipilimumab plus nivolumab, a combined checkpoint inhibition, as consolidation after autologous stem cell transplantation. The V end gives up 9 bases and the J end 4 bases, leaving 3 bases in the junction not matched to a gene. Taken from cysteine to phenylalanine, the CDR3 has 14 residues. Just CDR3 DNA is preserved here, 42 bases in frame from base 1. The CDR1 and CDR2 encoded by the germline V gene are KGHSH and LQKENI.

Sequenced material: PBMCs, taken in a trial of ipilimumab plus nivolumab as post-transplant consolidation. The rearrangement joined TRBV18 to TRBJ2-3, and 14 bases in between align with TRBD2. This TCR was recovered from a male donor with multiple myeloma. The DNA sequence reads TGTGCCAGTTGGACTAGCGGGAGGTCAGATACGCAGTATTTT. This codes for CASWTSGRSDTQYF.